The rows below give T cell receptor beta chains drawn from one sample of a study of T cell repertoires in cytomegalovirus infection. Using its own MiXCR run on the reads, TCRdb lists one record per CDR3 protein. The sample holds 400,000 to 550,000 distinct CDR3 sequences, 11% seen once. Sequencing was carried out using PBMCs. These receptors originate from a human donor in good health (CMV status not recorded). Some clones in this sample may be carry-over from other donors' samples. Both conserved end residues are part of each CDR3. D genes are given only for firm matches. Clone sizes are given selectively: once, few, many, or a class where the clone is expanded.

CDR3 DNA	CDR3 protein	J gene	D gene	clone size	V gene
TGCAGTGCTTCGACAGGAGGAGCCTATGGCTACACCTTC	CSASTGGAYGYTF	TRBJ1-2	NA	NA	TRBV20-1
TGTGCCAGCAGTATGGGGCGGGCGGGCAGCAACATTCAGTACTTC	CASSMGRAGSNIQYF	TRBJ2-4	NA	many	TRBV28
TGTGCCAGCAGCTTAACTAGCGGGGCCTTCAATGAGCAGTTCTTC	CASSLTSGAFNEQFF	TRBJ2-1	TRBD2	many	TRBV11-2
TGTGCCAGCAGAAAGGCGAACACTGAAGCTTTCTTT	CASRKANTEAFF	TRBJ1-1	NA	many	TRBV6-1
TGTGCCAGCAGTGAAGCGCAAGACGGCATGAACACTGAAGCTTTCTTT	CASSEAQDGMNTEAFF	TRBJ1-1	NA	many	TRBV2
TGTGCCAGCAGCTTGATATTCGGGACTAGCGGGTCTAGCACAGATACGCAGTATTTT	CASSLIFGTSGSSTDTQYF	TRBJ2-3	TRBD2	few	TRBV11-2
TGTGCCAGCAGGGCCCCAGGTTTCACAGATACGCAGTATTTT	CASRAPGFTDTQYF	TRBJ2-3	NA	many	TRBV7-9
TGCAGTGCTAGAGTGGGGGGAAGCAATCAGCCCCAGCATTTT	CSARVGGSNQPQHF	TRBJ1-5	NA	few	TRBV20-1
TGTGCCAGCAGTTACTCCCCTACGGTACTTACCGGGGATGAGCAGTTCTTC	CASSYSPTVLTGDEQFF	TRBJ2-1	NA	few	TRBV6-5
TGTGCCAGTAGTATGTCCAGGGCAGGCACCGGGGAGCTGTTTTTT	CASSMSRAGTGELFF	TRBJ2-2	NA	many	TRBV19
TGTGCCACCAGCATTGCTAACTTGAGAACCGGGGAGCTGTTTTTT	CATSIANLRTGELFF	TRBJ2-2	NA	NA	TRBV15
TGTGCCAGCAGTTATTTCCCGGGAACATCGTCCGAGCAGTACTTC	CASSYFPGTSSEQYF	TRBJ2-7	NA	many	TRBV6-5
TGTGCCAGCAGCTTATCGCAGGGCAATGAAAAACTGTTTTTT	CASSLSQGNEKLFF	TRBJ1-4	NA	many	TRBV7-9
TGTGCCAGCAGCGTGGCACGCACCCGCGAGCAGTACTTC	CASSVARTREQYF	TRBJ2-7	NA	many	TRBV7-8
TGTGCCAGCAGCCCCGATGTGCGGGCGGGAGGAGAGACCCAGTACTTC	CASSPDVRAGGETQYF	TRBJ2-5	TRBD2	few	TRBV5-4
TGTGCCAGCAGCTTTGAGACGGGAGCCTACAATGAGCAGTTCTTC	CASSFETGAYNEQFF	TRBJ2-1	NA	many	TRBV7-3
TGTGCCAGCAGCTTCGGGACTAGCGGGGGGCTAAAAAACATTCAGTACTTC	CASSFGTSGGLKNIQYF	TRBJ2-4	TRBD2	many	TRBV5-4
TGTGCCAGCAGTTTTAGGCGGAGAGGGGAAAAACTGTTTTTT	CASSFRRRGEKLFF	TRBJ1-4	NA	many	TRBV12-3/TRBV12-4
TGCAGCGGGATCGGAGGGGACTATCCCAATGAGCAGTTCTTC	CSGIGGDYPNEQFF	TRBJ2-1	TRBD2	NA	TRBV29-1
TGTGCCAGCAGCCAAGTGGGCGGGGTCACTTACACTGAGCAGTTCTTC	CASSQVGGVTYTEQFF	TRBJ2-1	NA	NA	TRBV3-1
TGTGCCAGCAGCTTTCCCACGGGACAGGGGAACACTGAAGCTTTCTTT	CASSFPTGQGNTEAFF	TRBJ1-1	TRBD1	many	TRBV7-9
TGCGCCAGCAGCTTGGCGTCCGGGGGAGATGAGCAGTTCTTC	CASSLASGGDEQFF	TRBJ2-1	NA	NA	TRBV5-1
TGCAGCGTTGGGGCCGGGGAGCTGTTTTTT	CSVGAGELFF	TRBJ2-2	NA	many	TRBV29-1
TGTGCCAGCAGCTTAGCGGGAGGGTACTATGAGCAGTTCTTC	CASSLAGGYYEQFF	TRBJ2-1	TRBD2	NA	TRBV11-1
TGCGCCAGCAGCTTGGACGGGTTTCGCACAGATACGCAGTATTTT	CASSLDGFRTDTQYF	TRBJ2-3	NA	many	TRBV5-1
TGTGCCAGCAGCTCTCTCCATAGCACAGATACGCAGTATTTT	CASSSLHSTDTQYF	TRBJ2-3	NA	many	TRBV7-2
TGTGCCAGCAGCTTAAACGGACTAGCGGGGGGCACAGATACGCAGTATTTT	CASSLNGLAGGTDTQYF	TRBJ2-3	TRBD2	many	TRBV7-8
TGCAGTGCTCCACAGGGAGGGGTGCTAGGCTCAGATACGCAGTATTTT	CSAPQGGVLGSDTQYF	TRBJ2-3	NA	NA	TRBV20-1
TGCAGCGTTGGCCGTGGGGGGGGCACAGATACGCAGTATTTT	CSVGRGGGTDTQYF	TRBJ2-3	TRBD2	NA	TRBV29-1
TGTGCCAGCAGTGTACTCCGTGCCGAGCAGTACTTC	CASSVLRAEQYF	TRBJ2-7	NA	many	TRBV2
TGTGCCAGCAGCCAAGAATCGGCTAGCGGGAGTGTATATGAGCAGTTCTTC	CASSQESASGSVYEQFF	TRBJ2-1	TRBD2	NA	TRBV4-2
TGTGCCAGCAGCGGATCCGGGACAGGAGGGGAGACCCAGTACTTC	CASSGSGTGGETQYF	TRBJ2-5	TRBD1	many	TRBV9
TGTGCCAGCAGTTTTAGGACCACCAGGACCACCGGGGAGCTGTTTTTT	CASSFRTTRTTGELFF	TRBJ2-2	NA	many	TRBV27
TGTGCCAGTAGTCCCGGACAGCTCGAGGACTATGGCTACACCTTC	CASSPGQLEDYGYTF	TRBJ1-2	NA	few	TRBV19
TGCAGTGCTAGCTCGTCCGGGACTAGCATCGACGAGCAGTACTTC	CSASSSGTSIDEQYF	TRBJ2-7	TRBD2	NA	TRBV20-1
TGTGCCAGCAGCGAAAGTTGGGGACTAGCCCCCGGCAATGAGCAGTTCTTC	CASSESWGLAPGNEQFF	TRBJ2-1	TRBD2	many	TRBV6-1
TGTGCCAGCAGCAAAACCCGGACAGGGGGAGGGCACGGAGATACGCAGTATTTT	CASSKTRTGGGHGDTQYF	TRBJ2-3	TRBD1	NA	TRBV4-2
TGTGCCAGCAGCCTCAGGGGGCCGGTCACCGGGGAGCTGTTTTTT	CASSLRGPVTGELFF	TRBJ2-2	TRBD1	NA	TRBV3-1
TGTGCCAGCAGTTCCCGGGGGGGCCGGGATTCTGAAGCTTTCTTT	CASSSRGGRDSEAFF	TRBJ1-1	NA	many	TRBV7-3
TGTGCCAGCAGACTGGGGGGTTTCACAGATACGCAGTATTTT	CASRLGGFTDTQYF	TRBJ2-3	NA	many	TRBV25-1
TGTGCCAGCAGTTCTTACACACTCCCGGGAGTTAACACCGGGGAGCTGTTTTTT	CASSSYTLPGVNTGELFF	TRBJ2-2	NA	many	TRBV27
TGTGCCAGCAGCTACGTTAGTGCCGGGGAGCTGTTTTTT	CASSYVSAGELFF	TRBJ2-2	NA	many	TRBV7-9
TGTGCCACCAGTGATGTAAGGCGGGCAGATACGCAGTATTTT	CATSDVRRADTQYF	TRBJ2-3	NA	few	TRBV24-1
TGTGCCAGCAGCGGTCAGCAGGGTTTCACAGATACGCAGTATTTT	CASSGQQGFTDTQYF	TRBJ2-3	NA	many	TRBV11-3
TGTGCCAGCAGGGGAGATGTAAATTCACCCCTCCACTTT	CASRGDVNSPLHF	TRBJ1-6	NA	NA	TRBV5-4
TGCGCCAGCAACCGGGGTGATGAGCAGTTCTTC	CASNRGDEQFF	TRBJ2-1	NA	NA	TRBV10-2
TGTGCCAGCACCCCTGGAGGGGGGGATGATAATGAAAAACTGTTTTTT	CASTPGGGDDNEKLFF	TRBJ1-4	NA	many	TRBV28
TGTGCCAGCACCATGGAGACCATCGAGCAGTACTTC	CASTMETIEQYF	TRBJ2-7	NA	NA	TRBV2
TGCAGTGCCACCCCACTAGCGGGGATCGCCTACGAGCAGTACTTC	CSATPLAGIAYEQYF	TRBJ2-7	TRBD2	NA	TRBV20-1
TGTGCCACGAGAACAGGGATGTCCACAGATACGCAGTATTTT	CATRTGMSTDTQYF	TRBJ2-3	NA	many	TRBV28
TGTGCCAGTAGAGGGGCGACCGGGGAGCTGTTTTTT	CASRGATGELFF	TRBJ2-2	NA	many	TRBV19
TGTGCCAGCAGCCCCGGACTAGCGGCGGGGGATGAGCAGTTCTTC	CASSPGLAAGDEQFF	TRBJ2-1	TRBD2	few	TRBV5-4
TGTGCCAGCAGCTCGGGACTAGCGGGAGACATGAATGAGCAGTTCTTC	CASSSGLAGDMNEQFF	TRBJ2-1	TRBD2	NA	TRBV11-2